The clone carrying this T cell receptor beta chain has just a few counts. This sample was taken from a study of T cells in Graves' hyperthyroidism and ophthalmopathy. Study details: At initial diagnosis, before any treatment had begun, peripheral blood was obtained.

The CDR3 has 12 residues. Trimming removed 7 bases from V and 7 bases from J, with 13 bases in between. Germline CDR1 reads SQVTM; CDR2 reads ANQGSEA. Authors of the study amplified TCR beta CDR3 regions from RNA transcripts. First-round RT-PCR of the TCR CDR3 relied on the HTBI primer set. TCRdb reprocessed the multiplex PCR reads with MiXCR, giving one entry per CDR3 protein. This sample carries 250,000 to 350,000 distinct CDR3 sequences, roughly 17% of them seen once, and the ten largest clones take around a third. The sequence was obtained from a man aged 25 to 40 with Graves' hyperthyroidism. The chain recombines TRBV29-1 with TRBJ2-2; TRBD1 might be the D (5 bases). The material sequenced was blood. The CDR3 loop reads CSGPDNHGELFF. The CDR3 bases are TGCAGCGGGCCGGACAATCACGGGGAGCTGTTTTTT.